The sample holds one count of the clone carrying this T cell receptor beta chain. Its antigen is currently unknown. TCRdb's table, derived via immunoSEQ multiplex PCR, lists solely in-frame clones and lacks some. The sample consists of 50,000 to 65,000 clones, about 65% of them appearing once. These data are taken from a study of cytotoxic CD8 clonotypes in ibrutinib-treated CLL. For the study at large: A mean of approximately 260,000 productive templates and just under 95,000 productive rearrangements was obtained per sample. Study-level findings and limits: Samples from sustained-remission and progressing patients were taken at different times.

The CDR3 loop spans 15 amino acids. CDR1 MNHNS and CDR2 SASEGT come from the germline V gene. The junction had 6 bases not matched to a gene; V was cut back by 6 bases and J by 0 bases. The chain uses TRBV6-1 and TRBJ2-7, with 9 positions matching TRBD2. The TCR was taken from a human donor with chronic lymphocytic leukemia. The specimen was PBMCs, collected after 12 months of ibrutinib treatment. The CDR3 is CASSTTTSGSYEQYF. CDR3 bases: TGTGCCAGCAGCACTACGACTAGCGGCTCCTACGAGCAGTACTTC.